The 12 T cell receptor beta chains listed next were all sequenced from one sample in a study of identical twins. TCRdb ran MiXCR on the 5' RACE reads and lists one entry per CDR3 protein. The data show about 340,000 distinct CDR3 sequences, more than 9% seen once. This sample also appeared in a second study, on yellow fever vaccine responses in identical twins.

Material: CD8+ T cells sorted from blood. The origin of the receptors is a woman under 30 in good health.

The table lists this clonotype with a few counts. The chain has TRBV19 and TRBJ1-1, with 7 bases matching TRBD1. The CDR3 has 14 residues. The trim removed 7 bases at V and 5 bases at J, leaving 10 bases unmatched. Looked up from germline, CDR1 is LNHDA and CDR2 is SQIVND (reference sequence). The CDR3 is CASTDRDRWTEAFF. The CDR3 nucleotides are TGTGCCAGTACTGACAGGGACCGGTGGACTGAAGCTTTCTTT.

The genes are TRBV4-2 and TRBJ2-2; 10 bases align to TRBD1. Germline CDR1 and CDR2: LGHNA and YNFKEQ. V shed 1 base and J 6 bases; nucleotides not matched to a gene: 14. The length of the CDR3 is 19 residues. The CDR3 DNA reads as TGTGCCAGCAGCCAAGGTCTTTATTCCGGGACAGGGGACTCCGGGGAGCTGTTTTTT. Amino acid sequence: CASSQGLYSGTGDSGELFF.

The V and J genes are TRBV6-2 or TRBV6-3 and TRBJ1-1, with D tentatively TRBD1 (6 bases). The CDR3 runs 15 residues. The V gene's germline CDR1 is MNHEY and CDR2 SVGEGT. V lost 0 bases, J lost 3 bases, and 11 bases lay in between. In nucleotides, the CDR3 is TGTGCCAGCAGTTACTCGAGGGACACTCACACTGAAGCTTTCTTT. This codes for CASSYSRDTHTEAFF.

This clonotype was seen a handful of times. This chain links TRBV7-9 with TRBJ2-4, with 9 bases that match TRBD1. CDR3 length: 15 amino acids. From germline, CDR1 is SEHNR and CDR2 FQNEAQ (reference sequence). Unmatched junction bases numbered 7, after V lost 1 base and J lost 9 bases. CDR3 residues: CASSLVEQGAVIQYF. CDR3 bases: TGTGCCAGCAGCTTAGTAGAACAGGGGGCAGTCATTCAGTACTTC.

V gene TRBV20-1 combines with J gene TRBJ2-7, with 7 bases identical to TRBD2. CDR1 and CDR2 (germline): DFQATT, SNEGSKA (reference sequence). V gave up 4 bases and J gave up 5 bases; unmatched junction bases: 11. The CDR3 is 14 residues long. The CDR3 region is CSAKERGVLHEQYV. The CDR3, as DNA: TGCAGTGCTAAAGAGCGGGGAGTTTTGCACGAGCAGTACGTC.

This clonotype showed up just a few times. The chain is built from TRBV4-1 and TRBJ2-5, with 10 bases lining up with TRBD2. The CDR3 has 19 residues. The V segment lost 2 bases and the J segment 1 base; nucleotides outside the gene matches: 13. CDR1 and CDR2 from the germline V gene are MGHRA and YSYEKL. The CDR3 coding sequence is TGCGCCAGCAGCCAATTCACGGCTAGCGGGAGTAATCGCCAAGAGACCCAGTACTTC. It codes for CASSQFTASGSNRQETQYF.

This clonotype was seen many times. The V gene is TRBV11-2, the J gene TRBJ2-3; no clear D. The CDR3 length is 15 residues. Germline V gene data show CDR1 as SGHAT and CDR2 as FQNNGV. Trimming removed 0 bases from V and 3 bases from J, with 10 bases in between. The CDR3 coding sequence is TGTGCCAGCAGCTTAGAGGCAGTGAGGACAGATACGCAGTATTTT. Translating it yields CASSLEAVRTDTQYF.

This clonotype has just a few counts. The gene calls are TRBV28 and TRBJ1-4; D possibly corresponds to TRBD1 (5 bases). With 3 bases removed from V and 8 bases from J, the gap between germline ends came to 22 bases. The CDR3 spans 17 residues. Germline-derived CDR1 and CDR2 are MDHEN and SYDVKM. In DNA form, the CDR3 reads TGTGCCAGCAGTTTCTCCATCTTGGGTCGCGAGGGGGAAAAACTGTTTTTT. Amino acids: CASSFSILGREGEKLFF.

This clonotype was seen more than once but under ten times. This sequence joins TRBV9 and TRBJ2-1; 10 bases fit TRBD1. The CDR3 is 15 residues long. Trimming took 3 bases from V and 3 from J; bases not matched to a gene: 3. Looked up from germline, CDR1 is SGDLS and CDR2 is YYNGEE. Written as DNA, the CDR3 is TGTGCCAGCAGCGCGACAGGGGGCCTCTACAATGAGCAGTTCTTC. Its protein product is CASSATGGLYNEQFF.

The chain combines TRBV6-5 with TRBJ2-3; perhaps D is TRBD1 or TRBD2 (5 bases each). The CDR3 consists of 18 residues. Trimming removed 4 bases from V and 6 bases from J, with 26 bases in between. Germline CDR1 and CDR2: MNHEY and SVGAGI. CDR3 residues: CASSWGSANNLHTDTQYF. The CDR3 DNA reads TGTGCCAGCAGTTGGGGGTCGGCTAATAACTTACACACGGATACGCAGTATTTT.

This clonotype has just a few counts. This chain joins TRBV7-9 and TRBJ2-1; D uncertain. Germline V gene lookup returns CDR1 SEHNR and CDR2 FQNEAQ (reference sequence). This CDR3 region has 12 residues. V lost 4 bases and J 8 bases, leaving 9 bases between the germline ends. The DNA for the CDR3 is TGTGCCAGCAGCTGGATAGGCGATGAGCAGTTCTTC. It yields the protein CASSWIGDEQFF.

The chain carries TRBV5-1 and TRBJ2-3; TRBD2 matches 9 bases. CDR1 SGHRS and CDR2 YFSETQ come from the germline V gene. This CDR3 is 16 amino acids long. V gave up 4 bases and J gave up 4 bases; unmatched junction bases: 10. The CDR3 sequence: CASSQIAREGPDTQYF. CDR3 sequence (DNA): TGCGCCAGCAGCCAAATAGCGCGGGAGGGCCCAGATACGCAGTATTTT.